These 27 T cell receptor beta chains were all obtained from the same sample, sequenced in a study of neurological immune-mediated disorders. TCRdb processed the 5' RACE reads anew with MiXCR; each CDR3 protein has one entry. The table records over 75,000 distinct CDR3 sequences, 5.8% of them present only once. Regarding time point: longitudinal time-point 2. Sequenced sample: PBMCs. These receptors were collected from a woman aged 55 to 70 with multiple sclerosis.

This clonotype was found many times. This chain uses TRBV5-5 with TRBJ1-1; TRBD1 aligns across 7 bases. This CDR3 contains 13 residues. The J segment lost 0 bases and the V segment lost 7 bases, leaving 3 bases of the junction unmatched. Germline loops: CDR1 SGHKS, CDR2 YYEKEE (reference sequence). In DNA form, the CDR3 reads TGTGCCAGCGAGACAGGGATGAACACTGAAGCTTTCTTT. It is translated as CASETGMNTEAFF.

There are many counts of this clonotype. V usage is TRBV6-4 and J usage is TRBJ2-3; a weak D match, TRBD2 (7 bases). This CDR3 comprises 14 residues. The ends were cut back, 4 bases at V and 2 bases at J, with 10 bases in the middle. The germline V gene has CDR1 MRHNA and CDR2 SNTAGT. The CDR3 here is CASSVGGATDTQYF. In DNA, the CDR3 is TGTGCCAGCAGTGTTGGGGGGGCCACAGATACGCAGTATTTT.

This clonotype was observed many times. This sequence joins TRBV20-1 and TRBJ2-3, with 8 bases lining up with TRBD1. Germline V gene sequence: CDR1 DFQATT, CDR2 SNEGSKA (reference sequence). The CDR3 has 16 amino acids. The CDR3 reads CSAPSDRGLRTDTQYF. CDR3 nucleotides: TGCAGCGCACCTTCCGACAGGGGCCTTAGGACAGATACGCAGTATTTT.

This clonotype has a count of ten or more. The chain joins TRBV6-1 to TRBJ2-7, with unresolved D. The CDR3 spans 13 residues. V was clipped by 7 bases and J by 1 base, with 11 bases between them. Per the germline V gene, CDR1 is MNHNS and CDR2 is SASEGT. In nucleotides, the CDR3 is TGTGCCAGCAAACAACAGAATTCCTACGAGCAGTACTTC. Protein sequence: CASKQQNSYEQYF.

This clonotype was seen only a few times. The CDR3 here is CASSEQGVYGYTF. CDR3 DNA sequence: TGTGCCAGCAGTGAACAGGGTGTATATGGCTACACCTTC. The chain recombines TRBV6-6 with TRBJ1-2, with a possible D match to TRBD1 (6 bases). The CDR3 is 13 residues long. Germline CDR1 is MNHNY and CDR2 is SVGAGI (reference sequence). V was pared by 5 bases and J by 5 bases, with 12 bases between.

This clonotype came up many times. This sequence joins TRBV7-9 and TRBJ2-1; 7 bases are shared with TRBD1. J gave up 4 bases and V 1 base, and 4 bases lay outside the gene matches. Germline-derived CDR1 and CDR2 are SEHNR and FQNEAQ (reference sequence). The CDR3 length is 15 residues. CDR3 sequence: CASSLGQGQYNEQFF. The CDR3 DNA reads TGTGCCAGCAGCTTAGGACAGGGACAATACAATGAGCAGTTCTTC.

The table lists this clonotype with many counts. The chain uses TRBV5-5 and TRBJ2-5; D perhaps matches TRBD2 (6 bases). Trimming took off 4 bases at V and 1 base at J, with 14 bases between the two ends. Per germline, CDR1 SGHKS and CDR2 YYEKEE (reference sequence). The CDR3 loop spans 15 amino acids. The DNA of the CDR3 is TGTGCCAGCAGCGGGAGGACCGACCTCCAAGAGACCCAGTACTTC. Encoded protein: CASSGRTDLQETQYF.

This clonotype came up a few times. The genes are TRBV7-9 and TRBJ2-7; TRBD1 might be the D (5 bases). The CDR3 has 18 amino acids. The germline V gene has CDR1 SEHNR and CDR2 FQNEAQ (reference sequence). V was pared by 5 bases and J by 0 bases, with 23 bases between. The CDR3 sequence: CASSQGPTSRASSYEQYF. DNA for the CDR3: TGTGCCAGCAGCCAGGGCCCGACCTCTAGGGCTAGCTCCTACGAGCAGTACTTC.

This clonotype was observed at least ten times. The chain is built from TRBV24-1 and TRBJ2-3; the D is unclear. Germline V lookup: CDR1 KGHDR, CDR2 SFDVKD. This CDR3 comprises 12 residues. The V end lost 2 bases, the J end lost 6 bases, and 5 bases lay between the germline ends. CDR3 in amino acids: CATSDWADTQYF. In DNA, the CDR3 is TGTGCCACCAGTGATTGGGCGGATACGCAGTATTTT.

This clonotype was recorded many times. The chain is built from TRBV6-5 and TRBJ2-3; no definite D call. Trimming removed 7 bases from V and 6 bases from J, with 11 bases in between. The germline gives CDR1 MNHEY, CDR2 SVGAGI. The CDR3 consists of 12 residues. CDR3 residues: CASKAPQDTQYF. CDR3 nucleotide sequence: TGTGCCAGCAAGGCACCACAGGATACGCAGTATTTT.

This clonotype was counted ten times or more. V and J are TRBV29-1 and TRBJ2-5; tentative D call: TRBD2 (5 bases). The CDR3 contains 11 residues. Germline CDR1 and CDR2: SQVTM and ANQGSEA. CDR3 loop: CTTGSGETQYF. The CDR3 nucleotides are TGCACCACTGGGAGCGGAGAGACCCAGTACTTC.

This clonotype has a single count. The genes are TRBV25-1 and TRBJ1-1, with 9 positions matching TRBD1. This CDR3 comprises 13 residues. Germline-derived CDR1 and CDR2 are MGHDK and SYGVNS. Trimming removed 6 bases from V and 11 bases from J; junction bases left unmatched: 10. The CDR3 sequence is CASSTGGAGSAFF. Here the CDR3 DNA reads TGTGCCAGCAGCACAGGGGGCGCAGGGAGCGCTTTCTTT.

This clonotype was recorded many times. The J gene is TRBJ1-2, the V gene TRBV5-1; weak D call: TRBD1 (5 bases). CDR3 length: 13 residues. V was clipped by 1 base and J by 2 bases, with 6 bases between them. CDR1 is SGHRS and CDR2 is YFSETQ in the germline V gene. CDR3 nucleotides: TGCGCCAGCAGCTTGAACAGGAACTATGGCTACACCTTC. Translation: CASSLNRNYGYTF. The full variable domain, rest sourced from reference TRBV5-1 and TRBJ1-2, is KAGVTQTPRYLIKTRGQQVTLSCSPISGHRSVSWYQQTPGQGLQFLFEYFSETQRNKGNFPGRFSGRQFSNSRSEMNVSTLELGDSALYLCASSLNRNYGYTFGSGTRLTVV.

This clonotype was seen repeatedly, ten times or more. Sequence at one end of the junction differs from germline and may be a read error. V and J are TRBV12-3 or TRBV12-4 and TRBJ2-1, with D possibly matching TRBD2 (5 bases). This CDR3 region has 16 residues. The CDR3 DNA sequence: TGTGCCAGCAGGTTAGCGTATTCTCTGTTTGATAATGAGCAGTTCTTC. The encoded protein is CASRLAYSLFDNEQFF.

The table lists this clonotype with many counts. V gene TRBV5-1 combines with J gene TRBJ2-5; 13 bases match TRBD2. The CDR3 runs to 18 residues. V shed 4 bases, J shed 2 bases, and the junction held 11 bases outside the gene matches. The V gene's germline CDR1 is SGHRS and CDR2 YFSETQ. The CDR3: CASSRGLAGASFQETQYF. The DNA for the CDR3 is TGCGCCAGCAGCCGCGGACTAGCGGGGGCCTCTTTTCAAGAGACCCAGTACTTC.

This clonotype came up many times. This sequence joins TRBV6-2 or TRBV6-3 and TRBJ2-5, with 8 bases aligning to TRBD2. The CDR3 sequence is 14 residues long. V was pared by 6 bases and J by 5 bases, with 8 bases of the junction left unmatched. Germline assignment: CDR1 MNHEY and CDR2 SVGEGT. CDR3 bases: TGTGCCAGCAGGAGCGGGGGACCTATGGAGACCCAGTACTTC. Its protein is CASRSGGPMETQYF.

Ten or more counts support this clonotype. The chain carries TRBV5-1 and TRBJ2-7; perhaps TRBD1 as D (6 bases). Germline V gene lookup returns CDR1 SGHRS and CDR2 YFSETQ. V was cut by 2 bases and J by 6 bases, with 21 bases left in between. CDR3 length: 16 residues. CDR3 bases: TGCGCCAGCAGCTTCAACCGGGACACGGATAATGGCGAGCAGTACTTC. Translating gives CASSFNRDTDNGEQYF.

This clonotype was detected ten times or more. This rearrangement joins TRBV20-1 to TRBJ2-5, with 11 bases aligning to TRBD2. V lost 5 bases to trimming and J lost 0 bases; unmatched junction nucleotides: 2. CDR3 length: 14 amino acids. The germline CDR1 and CDR2 sequences are DFQATT and SNEGSKA (reference sequence). The CDR3 DNA is TGCAGTGCTCCTAGCGGGGGGTACCAAGAGACCCAGTACTTC. Amino acid sequence: CSAPSGGYQETQYF.

This clonotype was found many times. This chain uses TRBV7-6 with TRBJ1-6; 7 nucleotides agree with TRBD1. The CDR3 sequence is 14 residues long. Germline V gene lookup returns CDR1 SGHVS and CDR2 FNYEAQ. The trim removed 3 bases at V and 6 bases at J, leaving 2 bases unmatched. CDR3 protein: CASSLSGGNSPLHF. The DNA for the CDR3 is TGTGCCAGCAGCTTGTCAGGGGGTAATTCACCCCTCCACTTT.

This clonotype has ten or more counts. The V gene is TRBV5-1, the J gene TRBJ2-7; 10 bases align to TRBD1. This CDR3 comprises 15 residues. Germline loops: CDR1 SGHRS, CDR2 YFSETQ. V gave up 7 bases and J gave up 7 bases; unmatched junction bases: 14. In DNA, the CDR3 is TGCGCCAGCTCTCGGACAGGGGGATATTTGGGGGAGCAGTACTTC. This sequence encodes CASSRTGGYLGEQYF.

This clonotype was seen at least ten times. This chain uses TRBV5-1 with TRBJ2-2; D could derive from TRBD1 or TRBD2 (5 bases each). The length of the CDR3 is 16 residues. CDR1 and CDR2 (germline): SGHRS, YFSETQ. V lost 1 base and J lost 1, with 11 bases in between. As DNA, the CDR3 is TGCGCCAGCAGCTTGTTGGGGACGGTGAACACCGGGGAGCTGTTTTTT. Its translation: CASSLLGTVNTGELFF.

The chain couples TRBV7-8 to TRBJ1-1, with D maybe TRBD1 (6 bases). V lost 5 bases, J lost 3 bases, and 16 bases lay in between. This CDR3 comprises 15 residues. Germline V gene sequence: CDR1 SGHVS, CDR2 FQNEAQ. DNA for the CDR3: TGTGCCAGCAGCCCACTAGGTTCAGGGGACACTGAAGCTTTCTTT. Translated, it gives CASSPLGSGDTEAFF.

This clonotype was counted at least ten times. The rearrangement joins TRBV7-6 to TRBJ2-7; TRBD1 is a possible D gene (6 bases). CDR1 is SGHVS and CDR2 is FNYEAQ in the germline V gene. Trimming cost V 5 bases and J 4 bases, with 12 bases left between them. This CDR3 comprises 13 residues. CDR3 nucleotide sequence: TGTGCCAGCAGCCGATCAGGGGAGTACGAGCAGTACTTC. This codes for CASSRSGEYEQYF.

Ten or more counts support this clonotype. This sequence joins TRBV5-1 and TRBJ2-1; D is possibly TRBD1 (5 bases). CDR1 is SGHRS, CDR2 YFSETQ, per germline. Trimming shortened V by 0 bases and J by 0 bases, and 10 bases separated the two germline ends. The CDR3 contains 16 residues. This CDR3 reads CASSLEGPFSYNEQFF. CDR3 nucleotides: TGCGCCAGCAGCTTGGAGGGGCCTTTCTCCTACAATGAGCAGTTCTTC.

This clonotype showed up many times. J is TRBJ2-3 and V is TRBV20-1; D unresolved. The CDR3 extends over 12 amino acids. Germline V CDR1 and CDR2: DFQATT, SNEGSKA (reference sequence). V lost 3 bases and J 6 bases, leaving 10 bases between the germline ends. The CDR3 loop reads CSARTPSDTQYF. The DNA for the CDR3 is TGCAGTGCTAGGACACCCTCGGATACGCAGTATTTT.

Ten or more counts support this clonotype. V usage is TRBV7-2 and J usage is TRBJ2-2; D remains ambiguous. There are 14 residues in the CDR3. V lost 1 base, J lost 4 bases, and 7 bases lay in between. Germline CDR1 is SGHTA and CDR2 is FQGNSA. The CDR3 sequence is CASSLGSLTGELFF. The CDR3 coding sequence is TGTGCCAGCAGCTTAGGTTCTCTCACCGGGGAGCTGTTTTTT.

This clonotype occurred many times. The gene calls are TRBV4-2 and TRBJ2-2; D ambiguous. CDR3 length: 18 amino acids. The germline V and J ends were trimmed by 0 bases and 0 bases, with 14 bases remaining between them. Germline values: CDR1 LGHNA, CDR2 YNFKEQ. The CDR3 DNA reads as TGTGCCAGCAGCCAAGATAGTGTCGCAGTCGCGAACACCGGGGAGCTGTTTTTT. It specifies CASSQDSVAVANTGELFF.